The 5 T cell receptor beta chains below come from one sample, sequenced in a study of PD-L1 blockade in urothelial cancer. Time point indicated: peripheral blood 6 weeks after treatment start. Assay used: immunoSEQ multiplex PCR; TCRdb lists only in-frame clones, some missing. The table shows about 30,000 clones, with 80% to 90% occurring only once. The sequencing here drew on PBMCs, taken around atezolizumab (anti-PD-L1) treatment. These receptors were collected from a man older than 75 with urothelial cancer.

The chain employs TRBV19 and TRBJ2-5; tentatively, D is TRBD2 (5 bases). From germline, CDR1 is LNHDA and CDR2 SQIVND (reference sequence). Deletions cut 5 bases from V and 2 bases from J, with 15 bases between. There are 15 residues in the CDR3. The chain's CDR3 is CASSEGALVQETQYF. The CDR3 nucleotides read TGTGCCAGTAGTGAGGGTGCCCTCGTACAAGAGACCCAGTACTTC.

This clone showed up just a few times. This sample includes further DNA sequences coding for the same CDR3. The V call is TRBV29-1, the J call TRBJ2-5; TRBD1 aligns across 7 bases. Germline V gene sequence: CDR1 SQVTM, CDR2 ANQGSEA. The CDR3 runs to 12 residues. With V trimmed by 5 bases and J by 5 bases, 5 bases remained unmatched. The CDR3 DNA reads as TGCAGCGTTCGAACAGGGGAGGAGACCCAGTACTTC. Translation gives CSVRTGEETQYF.

This clone appeared a single time. The chain couples TRBV18 to TRBJ2-7; 8 nucleotides line up with TRBD2. After removal of 1 base from V and 5 bases from J, the junction contained 10 bases not matched to a gene. This CDR3 is 16 amino acids long. In germline, CDR1 is KGHSH, CDR2 LQKENI. CDR3 DNA sequence: TGTGCCAGCTCACCACAAAGGACTAGCACAGCCCACGAGCAGTACTTC. This gives the protein CASSPQRTSTAHEQYF.

This chain connects TRBV19 to TRBJ2-5, with 7 bases aligning to TRBD1. CDR3 size: 13 residues. The V gene end was trimmed by 5 bases and the J gene end by 5 bases; junction bases not matched to a gene: 5. Germline V gives CDR1 LNHDA, CDR2 SQIVND (reference sequence). The CDR3 region has the DNA TGTGCCAGTAGTCGACAGGGTTTTGAGACCCAGTACTTC. Translation gives CASSRQGFETQYF.

This clone has only one observation. The chain employs TRBV28 and TRBJ2-3, with D perhaps matching TRBD2 (10 bases). Trimming shortened V by 11 bases and J by 3 bases, and 27 bases separated the two germline ends. The CDR3 is made up of 17 amino acids. Germline CDR1 reads MDHEN; CDR2 reads SYDVKM. In DNA, the CDR3 is TGTGCCCACGGGACAGGGTACGGACTAGCGGATACAGATACGCAGTATTTT. Its protein product is CAHGTGYGLADTDTQYF.